The clone carrying this T cell receptor beta chain has more than one count but fewer than ten. Investigators plated around 200,000 CFSE-labeled responder cells together with around 200,000 irradiated stimulator cells labeled with violet dye. Sorting of proliferating CFSE-low CD3+CD4+ and CD3+CD8+ responders took place after the reaction. This record belongs to a study of graft-versus-host responses after intestinal transplantation. Study-level background: All recipients were transplanted with multivisceral, liver-intestinal, or isolated intestinal grafts. Study-wide points: Investigators detected GvH clones in recipient marrow, with some emerging earlier in ileum or blood.

Here immunoSEQ multiplex PCR was the method, and the copy in TCRdb shows in-frame clones only, minus some. Of about 15,000 clones in the sample, roughly 35% were seen once. The CDR3 loop spans 16 amino acids. Trimming left V 4 bases short and J 4 bases short, with 21 bases between. Per germline, CDR1 SGHRS and CDR2 YFSETQ. The chain combines TRBV5-1 with TRBJ2-7; the D gene is possibly TRBD2 (7 bases). Sequencing was performed on alloreactive CD4+ T cells from a mixed lymphocyte reaction culture, taken before intestinal transplant. The subset is: CFSE-low proliferating T cells sorted from roughly six-day pre-transplant mixed lymphocyte reaction (GvH or HvG direction). This clonotype was obtained from a human patient who received an intestinal transplant. CDR3 in amino acids: CASSEIRSGEGYEQYF. The CDR3 nucleotides are TGCGCCAGCAGCGAGATTAGATCAGGGGAGGGTTACGAGCAGTACTTC.